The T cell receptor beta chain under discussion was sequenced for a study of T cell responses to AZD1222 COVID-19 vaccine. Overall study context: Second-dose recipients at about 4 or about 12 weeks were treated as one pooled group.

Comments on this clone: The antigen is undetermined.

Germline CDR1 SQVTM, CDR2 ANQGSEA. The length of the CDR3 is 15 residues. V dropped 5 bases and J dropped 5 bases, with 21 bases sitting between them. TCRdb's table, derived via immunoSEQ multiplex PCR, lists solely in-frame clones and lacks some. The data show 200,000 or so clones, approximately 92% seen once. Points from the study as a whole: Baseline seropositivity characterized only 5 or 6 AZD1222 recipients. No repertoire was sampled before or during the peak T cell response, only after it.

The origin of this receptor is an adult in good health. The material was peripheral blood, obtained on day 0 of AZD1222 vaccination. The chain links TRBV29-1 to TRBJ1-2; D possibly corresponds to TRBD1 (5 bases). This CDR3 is CSVQSKGPLRYGYTF. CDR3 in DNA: TGCAGCGTTCAATCAAAGGGACCACTGAGATATGGCTACACCTTC.